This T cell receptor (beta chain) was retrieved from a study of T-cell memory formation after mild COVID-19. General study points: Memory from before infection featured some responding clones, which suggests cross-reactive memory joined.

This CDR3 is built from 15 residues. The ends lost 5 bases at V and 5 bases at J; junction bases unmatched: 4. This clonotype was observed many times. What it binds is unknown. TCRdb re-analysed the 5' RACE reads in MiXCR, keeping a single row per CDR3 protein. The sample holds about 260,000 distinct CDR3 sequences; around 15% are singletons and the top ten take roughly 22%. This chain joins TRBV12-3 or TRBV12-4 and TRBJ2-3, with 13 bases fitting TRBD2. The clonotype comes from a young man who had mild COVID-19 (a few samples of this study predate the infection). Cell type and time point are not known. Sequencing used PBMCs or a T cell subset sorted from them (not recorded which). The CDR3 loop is CASSPRLAGGDTQYF. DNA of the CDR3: TGTGCCAGCAGTCCTCGACTAGCGGGGGGAGATACGCAGTATTTT.